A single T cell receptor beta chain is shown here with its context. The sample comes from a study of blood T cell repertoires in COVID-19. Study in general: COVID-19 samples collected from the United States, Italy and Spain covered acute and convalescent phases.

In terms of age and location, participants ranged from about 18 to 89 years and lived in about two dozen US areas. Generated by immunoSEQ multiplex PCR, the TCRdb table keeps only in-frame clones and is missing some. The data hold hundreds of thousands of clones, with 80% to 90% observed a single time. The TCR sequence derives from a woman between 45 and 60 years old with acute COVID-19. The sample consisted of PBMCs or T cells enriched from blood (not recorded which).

The chain's CDR3 is CASSDSSPTRGYTF. CDR3 DNA: TGTGCCAGCAGTGACTCTTCCCCAACTCGCGGCTACACCTTC. The rearrangement links TRBV6-4 to TRBJ1-2; D is unclear. V was clipped by 0 bases and J by 8 bases, with 13 bases between them. This CDR3 has 14 residues. Germline V lookup: CDR1 MRHNA, CDR2 SNTAGT.